Below, 13 T cell receptor beta chains from the same sample are listed, as sequenced in a study of cytotoxic CD8 clonotypes in ibrutinib-treated CLL. Using immunoSEQ multiplex PCR, the repertoire was profiled, and TCRdb retains in-frame clones only, with some absent. The sample has about 26,000 clones, approximately 85% seen once; the top ten hold more than 6.5%. Sequenced material: PBMCs, taken after 24 months of ibrutinib treatment. The receptors stem from a human donor with chronic lymphocytic leukemia.

The chain has TRBV7-3 and TRBJ2-2; D is uncertain. There are 19 residues in the CDR3. V shed 5 bases and J shed 3 bases, with 25 bases lying between them. CDR1 and CDR2 from the germline V gene are SGHTA and FQGTGA. The CDR3 spells CASSPPNVRTTRDTGELFF. DNA of the CDR3: TGTGCCAGCAGCCCTCCTAACGTCCGGACGACCCGCGACACCGGGGAGCTGTTTTTT.

The chain employs TRBV6-5 and TRBJ2-4; D might be TRBD2 (7 bases). CDR1 is MNHEY and CDR2 is SVGAGI in the germline V gene. The CDR3 loop spans 15 amino acids. Trimming took off 2 bases at V and 4 bases at J, with 12 bases between the two ends. The CDR3 reads CASSYGGAEKNIQYF. CDR3 DNA: TGTGCCAGCAGTTACGGGGGGGCGGAAAAAAACATTCAGTACTTC.

This sequence joins TRBV6-5 and TRBJ1-5, with TRBD1 as a possible D gene (6 bases). Germline values: CDR1 MNHEY, CDR2 SVGAGI. V lost 5 bases to trimming and J lost 7 bases, with 12 bases between them. The CDR3 has 13 residues. CDR3 in DNA: TGTGCCAGCAGTCGACTACAGGGACAGCCCCAGCATTTT. It translates to CASSRLQGQPQHF.

The genes are TRBV11-1 and TRBJ2-7; TRBD1 matches at 8 bases. V lost 5 bases and J lost 6; bases outside the gene matches: 9. This CDR3 contains 14 residues. Germline CDR1 SGHAT, CDR2 FQDESV (reference sequence). DNA of the CDR3: TGTGCCAGCAGCCCTCCGACAGGGGAAGGCGAGCAGTACTTC. This codes for CASSPPTGEGEQYF. The variable domain in full, with the rest retrieved from reference TRBV11-1 and TRBJ2-7, is EAEVAQSPRYKITEKSQAVAFWCDPISGHATLYWYRQILGQGPELLVQFQDESVVDDSQLPKDRFSAERLKGVDSTLKIQPAELGDSAMYLCASSPPTGEGEQYFGPGTRLTVT.

V and J are TRBV7-3 and TRBJ1-6; a possible D gene is TRBD1 (5 bases). The germline gives CDR1 SGHTA, CDR2 FQGTGA. Trimming took 0 bases from V and 12 from J, leaving 18 bases between them. The CDR3 has 16 amino acids. The CDR3 DNA sequence: TGTGCCAGCAGCTTAACGGGGGGGACCCCCATCGGACCCCTCCACTTT. It translates to CASSLTGGTPIGPLHF.

The chain is built from TRBV7-3 and TRBJ2-1; TRBD2 aligns across 10 bases. The V gene end was trimmed by 2 bases and the J gene end by 4 bases; junction bases not matched to a gene: 2. Germline-derived CDR1 and CDR2 are SGHTA and FQGTGA. CDR3 size: 15 residues. The chain's CDR3 is CASSLASGGYNEQFF. The CDR3 region has the DNA TGTGCCAGCAGCTTAGCTAGCGGGGGTTACAATGAGCAGTTCTTC.

In its sample, this clone was seen a few times. V is TRBV11-2 and J is TRBJ2-7; 11 nucleotides align to TRBD1. CDR3 length: 15 residues. With V trimmed by 1 base and J by 5 bases, 4 bases remained unmatched. CDR1 is SGHAT and CDR2 is FQNNGV in the germline V gene. The CDR3 bases are TGTGCCAGCAGCTTAGGGACAGGGGGCAGTGACGAGCAGTACTTC. It encodes CASSLGTGGSDEQYF.

This chain connects TRBV30 to TRBJ2-3, with D unclear. Per germline, CDR1 GTSNPN and CDR2 SVGIG (reference sequence). V gave up 2 bases and J gave up 5 bases, with 8 bases separating them. The CDR3 extends over 12 amino acids. The CDR3 reads CAWSFSLDTQYF. In nucleotides, the CDR3 is TGTGCCTGGAGTTTCTCCTTAGATACGCAGTATTTT.

The V and J genes are TRBV5-4 and TRBJ2-5; D is unresolved. Between the trimmed V and J ends, which lost 0 bases and 2 bases, there was a span of 11 bases. Looked up from germline, CDR1 is SGHNT and CDR2 is YYREEE (reference sequence). The CDR3 totals 15 residues. In nucleotides, the CDR3 is TGTGCCAGCAGCTTGGCCCCGCTAGATCAAGAGACCCAGTACTTC. It encodes CASSLAPLDQETQYF.

The chain carries TRBV5-1 and TRBJ1-6, with 7 bases fitting TRBD1. Germline V gives CDR1 SGHRS, CDR2 YFSETQ. The CDR3 consists of 15 residues. Losses at the gene ends were 4 bases for V and 6 bases for J; bases not matched to a gene: 7. The CDR3: CASSAGQAFNSPLHF. The CDR3 DNA follows: TGCGCCAGCAGCGCCGGACAGGCGTTTAATTCACCCCTCCACTTT.

The chain uses TRBV6-6 and TRBJ2-7; tentatively, D is TRBD1 (5 bases). Germline V gene sequence: CDR1 MNHNY, CDR2 SVGAGI (reference sequence). This CDR3 is 15 amino acids long. The V and J ends lost 0 bases and 4 bases respectively, with 13 bases between them. The CDR3 region has the DNA TGTGCCAGCAGTTACTCGATTCCAGGGCCATACGAGCAGTACTTC. Its translation: CASSYSIPGPYEQYF.

The CDR3 region is CASSEGKGREAFF. DNA for the CDR3: TGTGCCAGCAGTGAAGGGAAAGGGCGGGAAGCTTTCTTT. The J gene is TRBJ1-1, the V gene TRBV2; D ambiguous. Trimming left V 1 base short and J 8 bases short, with 11 bases between. Germline CDR1 is SNHLY and CDR2 is FYNNEI. This CDR3 is 13 amino acids long.

V and J are TRBV5-5 and TRBJ2-7; tentatively, D is TRBD1 (5 bases). From germline, CDR1 is SGHKS and CDR2 YYEKEE (reference sequence). The CDR3 totals 12 residues. V lost 2 bases and J lost 4, with 7 bases in between. CDR3 nucleotide sequence: TGTGCCAGCAGCTTACAGGAGTACGAGCAGTACTTC. This gives the protein CASSLQEYEQYF.